Below are 16 T cell receptor beta chains sequenced from a single sample in a study of T cell changes during pregnancy in multiple sclerosis. Some clones are missing from TCRdb's copy, which holds only in-frame ones; the method was immunoSEQ multiplex PCR. The sample yields 40,000 or so clones, about 89% seen once. The sample here was CD4+ T cells from peripheral blood mononuclear cells, taken in the third trimester of pregnancy. These TCRs come from a female donor in good health, enrolled as a control in a pregnancy study.

The chain joins TRBV11-2 to TRBJ2-7, with D perhaps matching TRBD1 (7 bases). Trimming cost V 6 bases and J 1 base, with 13 bases left between them. CDR3 length: 14 residues. Germline loops: CDR1 SGHAT, CDR2 FQNNGV. CDR3 protein: CASRDGGQSYEQYF. The CDR3 DNA reads as TGTGCCAGCAGGGACGGGGGACAGTCCTACGAGCAGTACTTC.

The rearrangement joins TRBV5-1 to TRBJ2-7; 7 positions agree with TRBD2. The germline V gene encodes CDR1 SGHRS and CDR2 YFSETQ. J gave up 3 bases and V 4 bases, and 7 bases lay outside the gene matches. CDR3 length equals 14 residues. CDR3 residues: CASSTSGGSYEQYF. The CDR3 DNA sequence: TGCGCCAGCAGCACCTCGGGAGGTAGCTACGAGCAGTACTTC.

The chain uses TRBV28 and TRBJ2-1; D unclear. In germline, CDR1 is MDHEN, CDR2 SYDVKM. Trimming cost V 7 bases and J 1 base, with 17 bases left between them. The CDR3 has 16 residues. The CDR3 region is CASNVSGRKSYNEQFF. The DNA for the CDR3 is TGTGCCAGCAACGTTTCGGGTAGGAAGTCCTACAATGAGCAGTTCTTC.

The chain recombines TRBV11-3 with TRBJ2-2; D gene ambiguous. V gave up 3 bases and J gave up 6 bases, with 11 bases separating them. This CDR3 region has 14 residues. CDR1 is SGHNT and CDR2 is YENEEA in the germline V gene. CDR3 nucleotides: TGTGCCAGCAGCTTCAATAGTATCCCCGGGGAGCTGTTTTTT. The encoded protein is CASSFNSIPGELFF.

This clone was counted a single time. The rearrangement uses TRBV4-1 and TRBJ2-7; tentative D call: TRBD1 (6 bases). From germline, CDR1 is MGHRA and CDR2 YSYEKL. V was clipped by 4 bases and J by 2 bases, with 15 bases between them. This CDR3 contains 15 residues. CDR3 sequence reads: CASSPGQGLTYEQYF. CDR3 DNA sequence: TGCGCCAGCAGCCCTGGGCAGGGGCTGACCTACGAGCAGTACTTC.

The V and J genes are TRBV6-5 and TRBJ1-2; perhaps TRBD1 as D (6 bases). V was trimmed by 2 bases and J by 8 bases, leaving 9 bases between them. Per germline, CDR1 MNHEY and CDR2 SVGAGI. The CDR3 spans 12 residues. As DNA, the CDR3 is TGTGCCAGCAGTTACGGGGGGGCCGGCTACACCTTC. This codes for CASSYGGAGYTF.

The chain recombines TRBV19 with TRBJ1-5, with a weak D call TRBD1 (6 bases). The V gene lost 4 bases and the J gene lost 6 bases, with 22 bases spanning the gap. Germline V gene sequence: CDR1 LNHDA, CDR2 SQIVND (reference sequence). The CDR3 consists of 17 residues. The CDR3 is CASSNTRQWVRGQPQHF. CDR3 bases: TGTGCCAGTAGTAATACCCGACAGTGGGTCAGGGGTCAGCCCCAGCATTTT.

The chain is built from TRBV7-9 and TRBJ1-4, with 7 bases that match TRBD1. The CDR3 loop spans 15 amino acids. Germline CDR1 SEHNR, CDR2 FQNEAQ (reference sequence). V gave up 5 bases and J gave up 4 bases; unmatched junction bases: 7. CDR3 in DNA: TGTGCCAGCAGCCCGAGGACAGGATTTAATGAAAAACTGTTTTTT. This gives the protein CASSPRTGFNEKLFF.

As regards this clone: The sample has other DNA sequences that encode this CDR3 too. The chain combines TRBV2 with TRBJ2-1, with D unclear. Germline CDR1 reads SNHLY; CDR2 reads FYNNEI. The ends were cut back, 5 bases at V and 0 bases at J, with 5 bases in the middle. CDR3 size: 13 residues. For the CDR3, the DNA is TGTGCCAGCAGTCGGAGCTCCTACAATGAGCAGTTCTTC. Its protein is CASSRSSYNEQFF.

The chain recombines TRBV30 with TRBJ2-3; no clear D. The CDR3 has 13 amino acids. CDR1 is GTSNPN, CDR2 SVGIG, per germline (reference sequence). The ends were cut back, 3 bases at V and 3 bases at J, with 10 bases in the middle. In DNA, the CDR3 is TGTGCCTGGAGGCGACTCGGGACAGATACGCAGTATTTT. Its translation is CAWRRLGTDTQYF.

The gene calls are TRBV9 and TRBJ2-1; tentatively, D is TRBD2 (5 bases). The V end lost 0 bases, the J end lost 0 bases, and 7 bases lay between the germline ends. This CDR3 comprises 15 residues. Germline V gene data show CDR1 as SGDLS and CDR2 as YYNGEE. In nucleotides, the CDR3 is TGTGCCAGCAGCGTAGAGGCGGGCTCCTACAATGAGCAGTTCTTC. Amino acid sequence: CASSVEAGSYNEQFF.

CDR3 in DNA: TGTGCCTGGAGTGGGGGCCTTGGGCAGTTCTTC. As protein: CAWSGGLGQFF. The chain has TRBV30 and TRBJ2-1; TRBD1 is a possible D gene (5 bases). This CDR3 has 11 residues. The germline V gene has CDR1 GTSNPN and CDR2 SVGIG (reference sequence). The ends were cut back, 1 base at V and 12 bases at J, with 10 bases in the middle.

The V call is TRBV10-2, the J call TRBJ2-2; D unclear. The CDR3 covers 11 residues. The V gene's germline CDR1 is WSHSY and CDR2 SAAADI. V was shortened by 9 bases and J by 4 bases, with 6 bases between the two germline ends. The CDR3 loop is CASTVTGELFF. The CDR3 DNA sequence: TGCGCCAGTACAGTCACCGGGGAGCTGTTTTTT.

This clone has more than one count but fewer than ten. The chain has TRBV18 and TRBJ1-1; D gene uncertain. Trimming took 4 bases from V and 4 from J, leaving 16 bases between them. The CDR3 sequence is 15 residues long. CDR1 is KGHSH and CDR2 is LQKENI in the germline V gene. CDR3 DNA sequence: TGTGCCAGCTCACTCGCGTTAGCTGGGAGCACTGAAGCTTTCTTT. Translation gives CASSLALAGSTEAFF. Full variable domain (missing parts from reference TRBV18 and TRBJ1-1): NAGVMQNPRHLVRRRGQEARLRCSPMKGHSHVYWYRQLPEEGLKFMVYLQKENIIDESGMPKERFSAEFPKEGPSILRIQQVVRGDSAAYFCASSLALAGSTEAFFGQGTRLTVV.

On this clone: Sequence at one end of the junction differs from germline and may be a read error. The chain has TRBV7-7 and TRBJ2-7; D is unresolved. Germline CDR1 SSHAT, CDR2 FNYEAQ (reference sequence). This CDR3 has 14 amino acids. This CDR3 is CASSLEFTSDEQYF. The DNA for the CDR3 is TGTGCTAGCAGCTTGGAGTTTACGTCGGACGAGCAGTACTTC. Combining the CDR3 with reference TRBV7-7 and TRBJ2-7 gives the whole variable domain GAGVSQSPRYKVTKRGQDVTLRCDPISSHATLYWYQQALGQGPEFLTYFNYEAQPDKSGLPSDRFSAERPEGSISTLTIQRTEQRDSAMYRCASSLEFTSDEQYFGPGTRLTVT.

The chain has TRBV5-1 and TRBJ2-7; 7 nucleotides agree with TRBD2. Germline-derived CDR1 and CDR2 are SGHRS and YFSETQ. After removal of 0 bases from V and 6 bases from J, the junction contained 0 bases not matched to a gene. The CDR3 covers 12 residues. CDR3 coding DNA: TGCGCCAGCAGCTTGGGGACTAGCGAGCAGTACTTC. This encodes CASSLGTSEQYF.